This TCR beta chain appears in the sequencing data of a study of cytomegalovirus exposure and HLA in healthy donors. The PCR contained 60 Vbeta and 13 Jbeta primers. TCRdb keeps only in-frame clones here, not all; method: immunoSEQ multiplex PCR. The sample has around 170,000 clones, approximately 88% seen once. As concerns this clone: Its specificity is unknown.

This CDR3 comprises 15 residues. The V end lost 1 base, the J end lost 3 bases, and 13 bases lay between the germline ends. Germline CDR1 SGHNT, CDR2 YYREEE (reference sequence). Study results and caveats: When the data were analyzed later, several of the most significant clusters appeared to be linked to common viral pathogens. The authors excluded some V segments, including TRBV6-2 and TRBV6-3, as indistinguishable.

The chain combines TRBV5-4 with TRBJ1-1; tentative D call: TRBD1 (6 bases). The receptor was derived from a woman aged 45-60 years in good health and CMV-seropositive. The sequencing sample was made of PBMCs. The CDR3 DNA reads TGTGCCAGCAGCTTGACAGGGAGAATGGACACTGAAGCTTTCTTT. This encodes CASSLTGRMDTEAFF.